These T cell receptor beta chains were read from a single sample in a study of T-cell memory formation after mild COVID-19. One entry per CDR3 protein results from TCRdb running MiXCR on the 5' RACE reads. This sample has fewer than 650,000 distinct CDR3 sequences, with roughly a fifth found just once. The sample was PBMCs or a T cell subset sorted from them (not recorded which). These receptors were obtained from an adult woman who had mild COVID-19 (a few samples of this study predate the infection). Cell type and time point are not known. Both conserved end residues are part of each CDR3. A D gene is named only where the DNA matches it firmly. Expanded clones get a size class; other rows say once, few or many, or leave the size out.

clone_size | d_call | j_call | v_call | cdr3_nt | cdr3_aa
few | TRBD1 | TRBJ1-2 | TRBV7-9 | TGTGCCAGCAGCCCACAGGGGGCGTATGGCTACACCTTC | CASSPQGAYGYTF
. | TRBD2 | TRBJ2-2 | TRBV4-2 | TGTGCCAGCAGCCAAGCTGCACTAGCGGGAGGAGGGACCGGGGAGCTGTTTTTT | CASSQAALAGGGTGELFF
few | . | TRBJ1-6 | TRBV4-1 | TGCGCCAGCAGCCAAGATGGGCGGCTAAATTCACCCCTCCACTTT | CASSQDGRLNSPLHF
few | TRBD1 | TRBJ1-1 | TRBV20-1 | TGCAGTGCTATTTATCTTGGTTGGGACAGGGAGAACACTGAAGCTTTCTTT | CSAIYLGWDRENTEAFF
. | TRBD1 | TRBJ1-1 | TRBV18 | TGTGCCAGCTCACCATCGACAGGGGCAGGTGTGAACACTGAAGCTTTCTTT | CASSPSTGAGVNTEAFF
few | TRBD1 | TRBJ2-1 | TRBV7-3 | TGTGCCAGCAGCTTCAACAGGGGGAATGAGCAGTTCTTC | CASSFNRGNEQFF
few | . | TRBJ1-1 | TRBV12-3/TRBV12-4 | TGTGCCAGCAGTTTAAGGGGGGTTGGCACTGAAGCTTTCTTT | CASSLRGVGTEAFF
. | TRBD1 | TRBJ2-5 | TRBV12-3/TRBV12-4 | TGTGCCAGCACCATCAGGGGGATCGAGACCCAGTACTTC | CASTIRGIETQYF
few | TRBD1 | TRBJ1-2 | TRBV7-8 | TGTGCCAGCAGCTTAGGTGGACAGGGGTATGGCTACACCTTC | CASSLGGQGYGYTF
few | TRBD1 | TRBJ2-6 | TRBV20-1 | TGCAGTGCCCCGCCAGGGGGCAGCTCTGGGGCCAACGTCCTGACTTTC | CSAPPGGSSGANVLTF
. | . | TRBJ2-7 | TRBV6-6 | TGTGCCAGCAGACCGGGTCCGACCTATGAGGAGCAGTACTTC | CASRPGPTYEEQYF
. | TRBD2 | TRBJ2-7 | TRBV15 | TGTGCCACCAGCAGAGATTCGACTAGCGGAACCTACGAGCAGTACTTC | CATSRDSTSGTYEQYF
once | . | TRBJ2-5 | TRBV7-2 | TGTGCCAGCAGCTTACGGGTACGGGTTCGGAGCGAAGAGACCCAGTACTTC | CASSLRVRVRSEETQYF
. | TRBD2 | TRBJ2-1 | TRBV11-2 | TGTGCCAGCAGCTCAAGAGGACTAGCGGGAGTTTTCTCCTACAATGAGCAGTTCTTC | CASSSRGLAGVFSYNEQFF
few | TRBD2 | TRBJ2-6 | TRBV7-2 | TGTGCCAGCAGCCCCATCACGATAGCGGGAGGCGTAACCTGGGCCAACGTCCTGACTTTC | CASSPITIAGGVTWANVLTF
few | TRBD2 | TRBJ2-1 | TRBV6-1 | TGTGCCAGCAGTGACCCAGGAAGCGGGGGGCGAGGCAATGAGCAGTTCTTC | CASSDPGSGGRGNEQFF
many | . | TRBJ2-2 | TRBV29-1 | TGCAGCGTTGCAGGGAGCACCGGGGAGCTGTTTTTT | CSVAGSTGELFF
. | . | TRBJ1-2 | TRBV12-3/TRBV12-4 | TGTGCCAGTGGGGGGCCTACGTCAAATGGCTACACCTTC | CASGGPTSNGYTF
. | . | TRBJ1-1 | TRBV12-3/TRBV12-4 | TGTGCCAGCAGTGACGGGGCCAGGGGCGCTGAAGCTTTCTTT | CASSDGARGAEAFF
few | . | TRBJ2-7 | TRBV19 | TGTGCCAGTAGTAGGGAGGGACAGGTCTACGAGCAGTACTTC | CASSREGQVYEQYF
. | TRBD1 | TRBJ2-1 | TRBV5-1 | TGCGCCAGCAGCTTGGCCGGTTTCTCCGGGACAGGCCTTACTAGCTCCTACAATGAGCAGTTCTTC | CASSLAGFSGTGLTSSYNEQFF
few | TRBD2 | TRBJ2-4 | TRBV15 | TGTGCCACCAGCAGAGAAAGGACTAGCGGGAGCTGGAACATTCAGTACTTC | CATSRERTSGSWNIQYF
few | . | TRBJ2-1 | TRBV20-1 | TGCAGTGCTAGAGATCAACTAGCCGAAATACCCAATGAGCAGTTCTTC | CSARDQLAEIPNEQFF
few | TRBD1 | TRBJ1-2 | TRBV28 | TGTGCCAGCAGTTTACCGGGGACAGGAAACGGCTACACCTTC | CASSLPGTGNGYTF
. | . | TRBJ2-3 | TRBV9 | TGTGCCAGCAGCGTAGCGGGTACGCAGTATTTT | CASSVAGTQYF
. | . | TRBJ1-1 | TRBV4-1 | TGCGCCAGCAGCCAAGACAGCACCCTAGGCACTGAAGCTTTCTTT | CASSQDSTLGTEAFF
few | . | TRBJ1-5 | TRBV6-5 | TGTGCCAGCCGGACAGAAGGTCAGCCCCAGCATTTT | CASRTEGQPQHF
. | TRBD2 | TRBJ2-3 | TRBV24-1 | TGTGCCACCAGTGATTTCGGGGGGGGAGATACGCAGTATTTT | CATSDFGGGDTQYF
few | . | TRBJ2-7 | TRBV12-3/TRBV12-4 | TGTGCCAGCAGTCTAGGGCCCGTTGCGAGAGAGCAGTACTTC | CASSLGPVAREQYF
. | . | TRBJ2-1 | TRBV6-5 | TGTGCCAGCAGTCCGGGGGTAGTACAGTGGGTTGGCTACAATGAGCAGTTCTTC | CASSPGVVQWVGYNEQFF
many | . | TRBJ2-2 | TRBV5-1 | TGCGCCAGCAGCTTGGTCGGCAGGGTTTCCGCCGGGGAGCTGTTTTTT | CASSLVGRVSAGELFF
. | TRBD2 | TRBJ2-1 | TRBV29-1 | TGCAGCGTACGCGGACCGGGACTAGGGAATTCTTACAATGAGCAGTTCTTC | CSVRGPGLGNSYNEQFF
few | . | TRBJ2-5 | TRBV12-3/TRBV12-4 | TGTGCCACCCAAGACGAAAATCAAGAGACCCAGTACTTC | CATQDENQETQYF
few | TRBD1 | TRBJ2-7 | TRBV27 | TGTGCCAGCAGTCCGAACCGGGACAGGTTCGAGGGGTTCTACGAGCAGTACTTC | CASSPNRDRFEGFYEQYF
. | . | TRBJ1-6 | TRBV7-2 | TGTGCCAGCAGCCTGCAGGGAGCTGCCGGTACACCCCTCCACTTT | CASSLQGAAGTPLHF
few | TRBD1 | TRBJ2-4 | TRBV14 | TGTGCCAGCAGCCAGACACAGGGGAAGAAAAACATTCAGTACTTC | CASSQTQGKKNIQYF
. | . | TRBJ1-1 | TRBV11-1 | TGTGCCAGCAGCTTTTCGGAAGCGGCTTTCTTT | CASSFSEAAFF
. | TRBD2 | TRBJ2-3 | TRBV7-2 | TGTGCCAGCAGCTTAGAGGGTCCGACTAGCGGTTACACAGATACGCAGTATTTT | CASSLEGPTSGYTDTQYF
. | TRBD2 | TRBJ2-7 | TRBV4-3 | TGCGCCAGCAGCCAAGGGACTAGCGGGTGGTCTGCGTACGAGCAGTACTTC | CASSQGTSGWSAYEQYF
few | TRBD1 | TRBJ1-1 | TRBV6-5 | TGTGCCAGCAGTCGGACAGGGCTAAATGAAGCTTTCTTT | CASSRTGLNEAFF
. | . | TRBJ1-1 | TRBV2 | TGTGCCAGCAGGCTAATCGGAGGGGGTGAAGCTTTCTTT | CASRLIGGGEAFF
. | . | TRBJ2-3 | TRBV10-3 | TGTGCCATCGCGCATTATTCGCAGAGGGGCCCAGATACGCAGTATTTT | CAIAHYSQRGPDTQYF
. | . | TRBJ2-3 | TRBV19 | TGTGCCAGTAGTATAATTAGGAGCACAGATACGCAGTATTTT | CASSIIRSTDTQYF
few | TRBD1 | TRBJ2-1 | TRBV12-3/TRBV12-4 | TGTGCCAGCAGCCAAGGACAGGGGAGTTCGAGTGAGCAGTTCTTC | CASSQGQGSSSEQFF
. | . | TRBJ2-3 | TRBV7-6 | TGTGCCAGCAGTTTAGCCGAAGATACGCAGTATTTT | CASSLAEDTQYF
. | . | TRBJ1-6 | TRBV14 | TGTGCCAGCAGCCAACGCCTAGGGACTACCGGGTCACCCCTCCACTTT | CASSQRLGTTGSPLHF
few | . | TRBJ2-7 | TRBV5-8 | TGTGCCAGCAGCCCGGACAGACTCTCCTACGAGCAGTACTTC | CASSPDRLSYEQYF
. | . | TRBJ1-1 | TRBV3-1 | TGTGCCAGCAGCCTTCGCCAGGGTCTCGGCGCCGAAGCTTTCTTT | CASSLRQGLGAEAFF